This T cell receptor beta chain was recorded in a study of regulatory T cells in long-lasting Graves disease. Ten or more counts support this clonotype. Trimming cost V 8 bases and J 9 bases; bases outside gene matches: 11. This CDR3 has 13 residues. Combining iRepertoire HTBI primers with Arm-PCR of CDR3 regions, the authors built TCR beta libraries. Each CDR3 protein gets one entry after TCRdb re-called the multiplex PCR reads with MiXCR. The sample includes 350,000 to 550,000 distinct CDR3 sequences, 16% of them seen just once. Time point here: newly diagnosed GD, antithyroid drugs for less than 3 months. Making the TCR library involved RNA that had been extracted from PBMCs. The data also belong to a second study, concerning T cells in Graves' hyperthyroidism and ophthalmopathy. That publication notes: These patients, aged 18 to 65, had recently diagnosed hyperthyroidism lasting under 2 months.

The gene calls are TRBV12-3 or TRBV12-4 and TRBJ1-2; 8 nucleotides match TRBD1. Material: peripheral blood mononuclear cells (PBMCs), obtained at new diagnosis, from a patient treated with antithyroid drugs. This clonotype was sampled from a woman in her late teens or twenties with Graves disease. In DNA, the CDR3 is TGTGCCAGCCAAGCCCTACAGGGGGGCAGCTACACCTTC. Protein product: CASQALQGGSYTF.